The present T cell receptor beta chain was sequenced within a study of blood T cell repertoires in COVID-19. Background on the study: Acute and convalescent COVID-19 specimens originated in the United States, Italy and Spain. The analysed material was cDNA or gDNA that came from T cells, B-cell-depleted T cells, or PBMCs.

Authors' processing steps: By means of reference gene primer amplification, nucleated cell counts were estimated. Libraries were prepared by immunoSEQ multiplex PCR; TCRdb keeps only in-frame clonotypes and omits some of them. D and trimming come from the DNA, and the V and J calls and clone size come from that table. The sample has around 81,000 clones, approximately 83% seen once. Germline CDR1 MNHEY, CDR2 SVGEGT. After removal of 5 bases from V and 2 bases from J, the junction contained 4 bases not matched to a gene. The CDR3 contains 17 residues. This clone has only one observation. This rearrangement joins TRBV6-2 or TRBV6-3 to TRBJ2-1; TRBD2 matches 15 bases. The sample was peripheral blood. The sequence was collected from an elderly man with acute or convalescent COVID-19. CDR3 region: CASSRGLAGGPYNEQFF. The CDR3 DNA follows: TGTGCCAGCAGTCGGGGACTAGCGGGGGGTCCCTACAATGAGCAGTTCTTC.